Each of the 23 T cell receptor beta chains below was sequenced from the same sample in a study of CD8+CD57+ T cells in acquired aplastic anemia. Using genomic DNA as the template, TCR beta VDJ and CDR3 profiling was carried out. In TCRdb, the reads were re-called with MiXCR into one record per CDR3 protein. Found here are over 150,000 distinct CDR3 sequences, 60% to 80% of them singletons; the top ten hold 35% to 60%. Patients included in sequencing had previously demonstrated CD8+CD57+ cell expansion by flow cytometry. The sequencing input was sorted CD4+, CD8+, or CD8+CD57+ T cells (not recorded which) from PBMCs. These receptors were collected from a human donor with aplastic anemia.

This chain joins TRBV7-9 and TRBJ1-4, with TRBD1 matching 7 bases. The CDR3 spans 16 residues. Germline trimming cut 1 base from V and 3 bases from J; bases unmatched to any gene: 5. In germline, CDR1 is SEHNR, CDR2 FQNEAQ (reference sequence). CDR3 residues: CASSLEGQAPNEKLFF. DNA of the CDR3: TGTGCCAGCAGCTTAGAAGGACAGGCCCCTAATGAAAAACTGTTTTTT.

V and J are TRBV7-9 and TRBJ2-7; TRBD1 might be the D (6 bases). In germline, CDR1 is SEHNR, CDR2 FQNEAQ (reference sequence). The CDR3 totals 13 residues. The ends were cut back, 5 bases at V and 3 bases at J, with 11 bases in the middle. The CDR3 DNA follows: TGTGCCAGCAGCGCAGGGGTCGACTACGAGCAGTACTTC. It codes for CASSAGVDYEQYF.

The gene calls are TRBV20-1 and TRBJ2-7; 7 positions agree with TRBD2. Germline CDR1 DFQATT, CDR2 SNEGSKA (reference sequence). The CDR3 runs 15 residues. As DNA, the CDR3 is TGCAGCGCCTCCCCATACGGGGGGAGCTCCTACGAGCAGTACTTC. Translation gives CSASPYGGSSYEQYF.

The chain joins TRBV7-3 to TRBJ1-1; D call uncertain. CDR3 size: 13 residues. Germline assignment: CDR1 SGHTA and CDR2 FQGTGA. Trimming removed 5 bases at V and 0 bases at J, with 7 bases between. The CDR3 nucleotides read TGTGCCAGCAGCGCGAATTTGAACACTGAAGCTTTCTTT. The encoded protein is CASSANLNTEAFF.

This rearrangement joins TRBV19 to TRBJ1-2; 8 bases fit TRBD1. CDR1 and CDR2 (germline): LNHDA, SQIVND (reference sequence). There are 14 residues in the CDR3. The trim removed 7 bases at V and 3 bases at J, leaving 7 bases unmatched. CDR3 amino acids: CASKRTGTDYGYTF. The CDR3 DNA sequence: TGTGCCAGTAAGAGGACAGGGACGGACTATGGCTACACCTTC.

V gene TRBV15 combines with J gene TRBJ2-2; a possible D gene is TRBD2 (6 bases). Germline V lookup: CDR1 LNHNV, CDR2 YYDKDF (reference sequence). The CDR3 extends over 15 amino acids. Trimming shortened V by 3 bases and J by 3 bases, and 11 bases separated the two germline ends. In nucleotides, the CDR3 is TGTGCCACCAGCAGCCGGGAGAAGGACACCGGGGAGCTGTTTTTT. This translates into CATSSREKDTGELFF.

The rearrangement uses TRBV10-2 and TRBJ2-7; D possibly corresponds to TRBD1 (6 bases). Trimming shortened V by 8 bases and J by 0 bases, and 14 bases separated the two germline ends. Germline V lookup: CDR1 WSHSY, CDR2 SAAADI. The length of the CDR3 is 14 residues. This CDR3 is CASRRTVSSYEQYF. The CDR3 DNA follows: TGCGCCAGCCGAAGGACAGTCAGCTCCTACGAGCAGTACTTC.

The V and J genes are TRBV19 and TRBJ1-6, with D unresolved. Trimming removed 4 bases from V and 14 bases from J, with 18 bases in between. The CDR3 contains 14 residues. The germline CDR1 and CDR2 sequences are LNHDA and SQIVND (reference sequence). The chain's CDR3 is CASSTIIQSGALHF. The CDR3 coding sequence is TGTGCCAGTAGTACGATCATTCAATCTGGCGCCCTCCACTTT. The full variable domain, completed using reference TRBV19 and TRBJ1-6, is DGGITQSPKYLFRKEGQNVTLSCEQNLNHDAMYWYRQDPGQGLRLIYYSQIVNDFQKGDIAEGYSVSREKKESFPLTVTSAQKNPTAFYLCASSTIIQSGALHFGNGTRLTVT.

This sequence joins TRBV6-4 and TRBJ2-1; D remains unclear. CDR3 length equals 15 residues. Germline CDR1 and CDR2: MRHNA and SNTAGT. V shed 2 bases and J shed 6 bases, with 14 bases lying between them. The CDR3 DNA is TGTGCCAGCAGTGACGGTAACCTTGTAGGCAATGAGCAGTTCTTC. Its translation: CASSDGNLVGNEQFF.

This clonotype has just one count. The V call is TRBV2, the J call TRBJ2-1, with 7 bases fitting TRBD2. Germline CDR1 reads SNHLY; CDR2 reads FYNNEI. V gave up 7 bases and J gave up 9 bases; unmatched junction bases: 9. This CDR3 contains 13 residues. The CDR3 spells CASKSGTSREQFF. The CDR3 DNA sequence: TGTGCCAGCAAAAGCGGGACCTCGCGTGAGCAGTTCTTC.

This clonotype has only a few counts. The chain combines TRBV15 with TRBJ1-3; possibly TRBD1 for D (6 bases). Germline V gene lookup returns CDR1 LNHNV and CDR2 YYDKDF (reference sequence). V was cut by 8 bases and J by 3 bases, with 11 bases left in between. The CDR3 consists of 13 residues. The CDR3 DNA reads TGTGCCACCGGTGTACAGGGTGGAAACACCATATATTTT. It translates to CATGVQGGNTIYF.

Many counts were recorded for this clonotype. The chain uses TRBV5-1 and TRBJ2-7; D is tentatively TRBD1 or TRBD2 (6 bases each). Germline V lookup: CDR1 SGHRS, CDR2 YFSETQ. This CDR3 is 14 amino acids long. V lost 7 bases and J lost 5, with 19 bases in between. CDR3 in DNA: TGCGCCAGCCAGGACGGGGGCGGGTTGGACGAGCAGTACTTC. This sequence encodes CASQDGGGLDEQYF.

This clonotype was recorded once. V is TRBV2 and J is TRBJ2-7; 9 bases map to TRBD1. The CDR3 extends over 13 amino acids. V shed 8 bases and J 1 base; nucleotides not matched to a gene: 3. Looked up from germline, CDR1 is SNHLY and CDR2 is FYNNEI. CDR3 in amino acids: CASGQGLSYEQYF. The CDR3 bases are TGTGCCAGCGGACAGGGGCTTTCCTACGAGCAGTACTTC.

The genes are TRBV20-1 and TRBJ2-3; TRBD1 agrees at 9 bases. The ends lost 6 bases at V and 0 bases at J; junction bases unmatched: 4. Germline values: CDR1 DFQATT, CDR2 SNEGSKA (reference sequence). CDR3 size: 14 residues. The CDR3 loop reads CSANRGQSTDTQYF. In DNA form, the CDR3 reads TGCAGTGCAAACAGGGGGCAAAGCACAGATACGCAGTATTTT.

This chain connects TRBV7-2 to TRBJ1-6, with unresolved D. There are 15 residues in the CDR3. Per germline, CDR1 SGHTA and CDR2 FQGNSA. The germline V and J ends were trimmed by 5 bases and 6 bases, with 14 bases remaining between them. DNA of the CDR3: TGTGCCAGCAGCCCCAACAGAGACCGTAATTCACCCCTCCACTTT. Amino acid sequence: CASSPNRDRNSPLHF.

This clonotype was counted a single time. The DNA of the CDR3 is TGTGCCACCAGCGGTGGAATTCTACCGGGACAGTATATGCAAGAGACCCAGTACTTC. Translated, it gives CATSGGILPGQYMQETQYF. J is TRBJ2-5 and V is TRBV15; 7 bases align to TRBD1. Germline V CDR1 and CDR2: LNHNV, YYDKDF (reference sequence). J lost 2 bases, V lost 5 bases, and 20 bases had no gene match. The CDR3 totals 19 residues.

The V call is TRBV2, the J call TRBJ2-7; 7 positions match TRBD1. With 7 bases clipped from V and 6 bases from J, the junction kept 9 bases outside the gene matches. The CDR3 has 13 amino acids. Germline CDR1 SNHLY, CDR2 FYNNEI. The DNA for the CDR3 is TGTGCCAGCAAGACAGGGCAGTTGGTCGAGCAGTACTTC. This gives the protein CASKTGQLVEQYF.

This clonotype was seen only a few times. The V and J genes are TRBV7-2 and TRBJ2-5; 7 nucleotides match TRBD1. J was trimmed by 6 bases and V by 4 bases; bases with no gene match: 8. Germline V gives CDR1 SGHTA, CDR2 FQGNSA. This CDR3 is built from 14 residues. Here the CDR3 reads CASSSRQGGKTQYF. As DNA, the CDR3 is TGTGCCAGCAGCTCAAGACAGGGTGGGAAGACCCAGTACTTC.

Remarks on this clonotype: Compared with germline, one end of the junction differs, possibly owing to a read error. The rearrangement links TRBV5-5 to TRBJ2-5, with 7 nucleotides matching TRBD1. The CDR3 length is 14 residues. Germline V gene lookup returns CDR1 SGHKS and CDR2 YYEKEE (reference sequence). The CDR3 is CASSAYRGQETQYF. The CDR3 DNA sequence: TGCGCCAGCAGCGCGTACAGGGGCCAAGAGACCCAGTACTTC.

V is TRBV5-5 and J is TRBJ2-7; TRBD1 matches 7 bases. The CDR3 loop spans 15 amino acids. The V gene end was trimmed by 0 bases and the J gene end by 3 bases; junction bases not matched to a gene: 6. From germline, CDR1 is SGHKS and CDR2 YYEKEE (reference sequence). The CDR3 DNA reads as TGTGCCAGCAGCTTGGGGCAGGGGGAAGACTACGAGCAGTACTTC. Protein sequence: CASSLGQGEDYEQYF.

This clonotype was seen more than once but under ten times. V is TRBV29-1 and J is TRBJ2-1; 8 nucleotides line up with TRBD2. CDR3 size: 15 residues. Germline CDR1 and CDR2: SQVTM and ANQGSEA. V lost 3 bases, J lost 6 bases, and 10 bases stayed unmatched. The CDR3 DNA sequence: TGCAGCGTTGAGGCACCGGGACTAGGAACCAATGAGCAGTTCTTC. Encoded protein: CSVEAPGLGTNEQFF.

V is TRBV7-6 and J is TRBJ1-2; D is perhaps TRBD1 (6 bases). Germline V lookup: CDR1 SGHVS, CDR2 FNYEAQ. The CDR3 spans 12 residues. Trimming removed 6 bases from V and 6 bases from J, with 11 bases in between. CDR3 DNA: TGTGCCAGCAGTTCTGCAGGGGATGGCTACACCTTC. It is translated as CASSSAGDGYTF.

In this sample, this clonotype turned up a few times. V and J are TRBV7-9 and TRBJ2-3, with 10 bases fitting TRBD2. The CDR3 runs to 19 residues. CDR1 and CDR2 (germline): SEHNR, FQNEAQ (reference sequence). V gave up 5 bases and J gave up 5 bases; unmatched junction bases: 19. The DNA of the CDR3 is TGTGCCAGCAGCCCGACCGGGGGAAGCGGGGGGGCCGGGGTAGATACGCAGTATTTT. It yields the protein CASSPTGGSGGAGVDTQYF.